A selection of T cell receptor beta chains follows, all from one sample in a study of shared T cell receptors in the human thymus. Sequencing used immunoSEQ multiplex PCR; TCRdb keeps in-frame clones, though not all of them. The table shows about 500,000 clones, with approximately 78% occurring only once. This same sample was also part of a study on human thymus T cells.

Sequencing was carried out using thymocytes. These TCRs come from a boy in the first two years of life with a congenital heart defect. Both conserved end residues are part of each CDR3. Each record gives: V gene, D gene, J gene, clone size, CDR3 protein, CDR3 DNA. The D gene is left open where the match is weak. The listing skips clone size in some rows; elsewhere it reads once, few, many or a size class.

TRBV19	.	TRBJ1-5	.	CASIPDGSNQPQHF	TGTGCCAGTATCCCTGACGGGAGCAATCAGCCCCAGCATTTT
TRBV14	TRBD2	TRBJ2-1	.	CASSRLPTSGISSYNEQFF	TGTGCCAGCAGCCGTCTCCCGACTAGCGGGATTAGCTCCTACAATGAGCAGTTCTTC
TRBV19	TRBD1	TRBJ2-2	.	CASALPGQGLPGELFF	TGTGCCAGTGCCCTTCCGGGACAGGGTCTTCCCGGGGAGCTGTTTTTT
TRBV6-5	.	TRBJ1-1	.	CASSPGTNEAFF	TGTGCCAGCAGCCCAGGGACAAATGAAGCTTTCTTT
TRBV30	.	TRBJ2-1	.	CAWARPPAAYNEQFF	TGTGCCTGGGCTAGACCGCCGGCTGCCTACAATGAGCAGTTCTTC
TRBV7-6	.	TRBJ2-7	.	CASSLGGFREQYF	TGTGCCAGCAGCTTAGGAGGGTTTCGGGAGCAGTACTTC
TRBV19	.	TRBJ2-7	.	CASSFPWTSAHNEQYF	TGTGCCAGTAGTTTCCCCTGGACTTCGGCCCATAACGAGCAGTACTTC
TRBV29-1	TRBD2	TRBJ2-6	.	CSVGKGRGAGANVLTF	TGCAGCGTTGGAAAGGGACGGGGGGCTGGGGCCAACGTCCTGACTTTC
TRBV4-1	TRBD2	TRBJ2-3	.	CASSQGEREGFWGTDTQYF	TGCGCCAGCAGCCAGGGCGAACGGGAGGGCTTTTGGGGGACAGATACGCAGTATTTT
TRBV4-1	TRBD2	TRBJ2-1	few	CASSQMGGPNNEQFF	TGCGCCAGCAGCCAAATGGGAGGGCCCAACAATGAGCAGTTCTTC
TRBV27	TRBD1	TRBJ2-7	.	CASSLSGTGPSYEQYF	TGTGCCAGCAGTTTATCTGGGACAGGGCCCTCCTACGAGCAGTACTTC
TRBV25-1	.	TRBJ2-1	.	CASSELSPPGGFF	TGTGCCAGCAGTGAATTGAGCCCGCCCGGGGGGTTCTTC
TRBV27	.	TRBJ2-1	.	CASSLLPRDRNNEQFF	TGTGCCAGCAGTTTATTACCGCGGGACAGAAACAATGAGCAGTTCTTC
TRBV11-2	.	TRBJ2-7	.	CASSIHTGPEQYF	TGTGCCAGCAGCATACATACAGGTCCCGAGCAGTACTTC
TRBV27	TRBD2	TRBJ2-1	.	CASSLPSPATSGSHEQFF	TGTGCCAGCAGTTTACCCTCCCCCGCGACTAGCGGGAGCCATGAGCAGTTCTTC
TRBV6-5	TRBD2	TRBJ2-5	.	CASSSPGGGPQYF	TGTGCCAGCAGTTCCCCGGGGGGGGGTCCCCAGTACTTC
TRBV5-1	TRBD1	TRBJ1-2	.	CASSLQDRGRVTF	TGCGCCAGCAGCTTGCAGGACAGGGGGCGGGTAACCTTC
TRBV4-3	TRBD1	TRBJ1-3	.	CASSRSPGTGHNKNTIYF	TGCGCCAGCAGCCGGTCCCCCGGGACAGGTCACAACAAGAACACCATATATTTT
TRBV6-5	TRBD1	TRBJ1-2	.	CASRDRVIGGYTF	TGTGCCAGCAGGGACAGGGTGATCGGTGGCTACACCTTC
TRBV5-1	TRBD2	TRBJ2-5	.	CASSFWREEETQYF	TGCGCCAGCAGCTTTTGGCGGGAGGAGGAGACCCAGTACTTC
TRBV5-1	TRBD2	TRBJ2-5	once	CASSFSGRAREGQETQYF	TGCGCCAGCAGCTTTAGCGGGAGGGCCCGAGAAGGGCAAGAGACCCAGTACTTC
TRBV5-1	TRBD1	TRBJ2-7	.	CASSPRDRWVEQYF	TGCGCCAGCAGCCCCAGGGACAGGTGGGTCGAGCAGTACTTC
TRBV9	TRBD2	TRBJ2-2	.	CASSPRTSGYTGELFF	TGTGCCAGCAGCCCTCGGACTAGCGGCTACACCGGGGAGCTGTTTTTT
TRBV2	TRBD2	TRBJ2-5	.	CASSERGSSGRRETQYF	TGTGCCAGCAGTGAACGGGGGTCTAGCGGGAGGAGGGAGACCCAGTACTTC
TRBV30	.	TRBJ1-2	.	CAWSVRGGEHGYTF	TGTGCCTGGAGTGTACGGGGGGGAGAGCATGGCTACACCTTC
TRBV4-3	TRBD2	TRBJ2-1	.	CASSQERRRILAGGPSYNEQFF	TGCGCCAGCAGCCAAGAACGGCGGAGGATACTAGCGGGAGGGCCCTCCTACAATGAGCAGTTCTTC
TRBV21-1	.	TRBJ2-7	few	CASSKAGTKTSYEQYF	TGTGCCAGCAGCAAAGCGGGGACAAAAACCTCCTACGAGCAGTACTTC
TRBV7-9	TRBD2	TRBJ2-5	.	CASSSTDRTSGKETQYF	TGTGCCAGCAGCTCGACCGATCGGACTAGCGGGAAAGAGACCCAGTACTTC
TRBV7-9	TRBD2	TRBJ2-5	few	CASSLFGTSETQYF	TGTGCCAGCAGCTTATTCGGGACTAGTGAGACCCAGTACTTC
TRBV27	TRBD1	TRBJ2-3	.	CASSTDRSGDTQYF	TGTGCCAGCAGTACGGACAGGTCTGGAGATACGCAGTATTTT
TRBV4-3	TRBD2	TRBJ2-3	few	CASSRAISGSTDTQYF	TGCGCCAGCAGCCGAGCGATTAGCGGGAGCACAGATACGCAGTATTTT
TRBV18	.	TRBJ2-7	.	CASSPGGRDKLTYEQYF	TGTGCCAGCTCACCAGGCGGCCGGGACAAACTCACCTACGAGCAGTACTTC
TRBV15	.	TRBJ1-3	.	CATSRPGHSGNTIYF	TGTGCCACCAGCAGGCCGGGACACTCTGGAAACACCATATATTTT
TRBV7-6	.	TRBJ1-6	.	CASSHREGQHNSPLHF	TGTGCCAGCAGCCACCGGGAGGGCCAGCATAATTCACCCCTCCACTTT
TRBV7-9	TRBD2	TRBJ2-3	.	CASSFSRLAEGTDTQYF	TGTGCCAGCAGCTTTTCCCGACTAGCGGAGGGCACAGATACGCAGTATTTT
TRBV29-1	.	TRBJ2-7	.	CSVRDPDRLGQYF	TGCAGCGTCAGGGATCCAGACAGACTAGGGCAGTACTTC
TRBV29-1	TRBD1	TRBJ1-1	.	CSVRGGDRSNTEAFF	TGCAGCGTGCGGGGGGGGGACAGATCGAACACTGAAGCTTTCTTT
TRBV19	TRBD1	TRBJ1-5	.	CASSIGRGPNQPQHF	TGTGCCAGTAGTATCGGCAGGGGGCCTAATCAGCCCCAGCATTTT
TRBV6-5	TRBD1	TRBJ1-5	.	CASTAGGQGDQPQHF	TGTGCCAGCACCGCCGGGGGACAGGGGGATCAGCCCCAGCATTTT
TRBV15	TRBD1	TRBJ1-5	.	CATRRTGGNQPQHF	TGTGCCACCAGAAGGACAGGGGGTAATCAGCCCCAGCATTTT
TRBV7-9	TRBD2	TRBJ2-5	.	CASSLVWRAGGHLGETQYF	TGTGCCAGCAGCTTAGTTTGGCGAGCGGGAGGGCATCTCGGGGAGACCCAGTACTTC
TRBV4-2	TRBD1	TRBJ1-5	.	CASSQGAETGVNQPQHF	TGTGCCAGCAGCCAAGGGGCAGAGACAGGGGTTAATCAGCCCCAGCATTTT
TRBV5-6	TRBD1	TRBJ2-3	.	CASSVRDRGTDTQYF	TGTGCCAGCAGCGTCCGGGACAGGGGCACAGATACGCAGTATTTT